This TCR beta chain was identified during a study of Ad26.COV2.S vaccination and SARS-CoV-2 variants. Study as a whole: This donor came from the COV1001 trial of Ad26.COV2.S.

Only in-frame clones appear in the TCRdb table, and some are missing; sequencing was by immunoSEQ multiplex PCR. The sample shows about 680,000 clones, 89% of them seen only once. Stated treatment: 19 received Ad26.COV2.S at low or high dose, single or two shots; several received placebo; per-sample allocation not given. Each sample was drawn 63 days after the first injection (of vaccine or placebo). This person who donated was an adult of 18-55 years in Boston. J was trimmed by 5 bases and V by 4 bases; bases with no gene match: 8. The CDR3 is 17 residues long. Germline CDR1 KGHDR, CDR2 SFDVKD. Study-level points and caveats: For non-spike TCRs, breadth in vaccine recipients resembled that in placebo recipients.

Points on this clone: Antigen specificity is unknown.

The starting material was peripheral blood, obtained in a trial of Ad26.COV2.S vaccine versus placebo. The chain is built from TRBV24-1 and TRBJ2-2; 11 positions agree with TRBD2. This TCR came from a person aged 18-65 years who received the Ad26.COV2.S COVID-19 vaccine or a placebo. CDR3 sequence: CATSDRPGLAETGELFF. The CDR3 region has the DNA TGTGCCACCAGTGACCGACCGGGACTAGCGGAAACCGGGGAGCTGTTTTTT.